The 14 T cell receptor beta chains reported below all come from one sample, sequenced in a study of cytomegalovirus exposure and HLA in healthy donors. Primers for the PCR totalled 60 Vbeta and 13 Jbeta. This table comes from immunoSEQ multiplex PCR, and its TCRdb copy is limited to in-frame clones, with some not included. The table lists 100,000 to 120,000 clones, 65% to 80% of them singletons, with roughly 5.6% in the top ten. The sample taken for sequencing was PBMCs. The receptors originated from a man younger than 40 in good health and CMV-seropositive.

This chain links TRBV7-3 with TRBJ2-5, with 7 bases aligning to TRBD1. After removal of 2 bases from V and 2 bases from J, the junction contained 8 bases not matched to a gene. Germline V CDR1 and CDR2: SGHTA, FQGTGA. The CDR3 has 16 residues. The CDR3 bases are TGTGCCAGCAGCTTAGGCTTTCAGGGGGAACAAGAGACCCAGTACTTC. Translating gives CASSLGFQGEQETQYF. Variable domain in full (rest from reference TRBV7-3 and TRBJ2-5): GAGVSQTPSNKVTEKGKYVELRCDPISGHTALYWYRQSLGQGPEFLIYFQGTGAADDSGLPNDRFFAVRPEGSVSTLKIQRTERGDSAVYLCASSLGFQGEQETQYFGPGTRLLVL.

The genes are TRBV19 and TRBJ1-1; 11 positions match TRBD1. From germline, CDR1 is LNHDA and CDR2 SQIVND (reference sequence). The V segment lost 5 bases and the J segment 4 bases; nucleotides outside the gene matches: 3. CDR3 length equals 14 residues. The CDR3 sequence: CASSSGTGGTEAFF. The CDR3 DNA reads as TGTGCCAGTAGTTCCGGGACAGGGGGCACTGAAGCTTTCTTT.

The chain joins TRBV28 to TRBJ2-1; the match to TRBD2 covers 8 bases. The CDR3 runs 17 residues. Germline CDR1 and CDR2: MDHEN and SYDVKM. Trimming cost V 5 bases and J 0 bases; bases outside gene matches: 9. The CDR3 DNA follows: TGTGCCAGCAGTCCCATACTAGCGGTGAGCTCCTACAATGAGCAGTTCTTC. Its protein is CASSPILAVSSYNEQFF.

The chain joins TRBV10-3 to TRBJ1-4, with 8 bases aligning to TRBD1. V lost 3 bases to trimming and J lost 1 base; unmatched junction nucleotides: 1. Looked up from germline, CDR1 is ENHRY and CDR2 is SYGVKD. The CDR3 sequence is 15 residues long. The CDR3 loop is CAISDRGRTNEKLFF. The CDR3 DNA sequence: TGTGCCATCAGTGACAGGGGGCGAACTAATGAAAAACTGTTTTTT.

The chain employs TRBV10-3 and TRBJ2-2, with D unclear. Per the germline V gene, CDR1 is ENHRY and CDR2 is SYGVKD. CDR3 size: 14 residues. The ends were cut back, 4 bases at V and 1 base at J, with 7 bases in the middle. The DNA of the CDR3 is TGTGCCATCAGTGCCACGGGGAACACCGGGGAGCTGTTTTTT. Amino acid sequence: CAISATGNTGELFF.

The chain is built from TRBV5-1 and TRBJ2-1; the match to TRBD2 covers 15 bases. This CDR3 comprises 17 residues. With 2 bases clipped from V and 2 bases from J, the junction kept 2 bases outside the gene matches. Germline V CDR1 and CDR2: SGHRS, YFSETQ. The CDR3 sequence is CASSFWTSGGAYNEQFF. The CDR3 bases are TGCGCCAGCAGCTTTTGGACTAGCGGGGGGGCCTACAATGAGCAGTTCTTC.

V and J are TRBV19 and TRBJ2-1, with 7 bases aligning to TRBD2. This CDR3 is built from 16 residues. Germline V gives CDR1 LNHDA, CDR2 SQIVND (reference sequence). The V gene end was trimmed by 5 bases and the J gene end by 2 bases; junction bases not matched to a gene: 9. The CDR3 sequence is CASSEGEGRPYNEQFF. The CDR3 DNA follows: TGTGCCAGTAGTGAAGGGGAGGGGAGGCCCTACAATGAGCAGTTCTTC.

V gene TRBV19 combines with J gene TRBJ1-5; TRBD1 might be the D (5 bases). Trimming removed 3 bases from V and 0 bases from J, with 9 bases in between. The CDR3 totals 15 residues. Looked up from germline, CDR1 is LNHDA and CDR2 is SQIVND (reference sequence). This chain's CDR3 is CASSMGQGSNQPQHF. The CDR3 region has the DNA TGTGCCAGTAGTATGGGGCAGGGTAGCAATCAGCCCCAGCATTTT. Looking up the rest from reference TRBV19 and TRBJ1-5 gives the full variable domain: DGGITQSPKYLFRKEGQNVTLSCEQNLNHDAMYWYRQDPGQGLRLIYYSQIVNDFQKGDIAEGYSVSREKKESFPLTVTSAQKNPTAFYLCASSMGQGSNQPQHFGDGTRLSIL.

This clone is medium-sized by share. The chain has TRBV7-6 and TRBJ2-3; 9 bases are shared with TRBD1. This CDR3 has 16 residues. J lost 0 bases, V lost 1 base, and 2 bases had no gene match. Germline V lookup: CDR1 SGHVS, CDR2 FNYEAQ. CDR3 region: CASSLETGGSTDTQYF. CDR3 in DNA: TGTGCCAGCAGCTTAGAGACAGGGGGTAGCACAGATACGCAGTATTTT.

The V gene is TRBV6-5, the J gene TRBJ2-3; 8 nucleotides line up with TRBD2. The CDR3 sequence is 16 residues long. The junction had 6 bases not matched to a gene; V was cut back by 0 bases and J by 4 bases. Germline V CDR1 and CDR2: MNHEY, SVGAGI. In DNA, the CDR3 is TGTGCCAGCAGTTACTCGGGACGGGGGGGCCCAGATACGCAGTATTTT. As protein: CASSYSGRGGPDTQYF.

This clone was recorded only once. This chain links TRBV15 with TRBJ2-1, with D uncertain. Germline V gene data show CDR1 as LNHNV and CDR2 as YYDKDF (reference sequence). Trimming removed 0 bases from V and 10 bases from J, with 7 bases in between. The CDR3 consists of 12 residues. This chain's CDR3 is CATSRELREQFF. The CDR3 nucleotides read TGTGCCACCAGCAGAGAATTACGGGAGCAGTTCTTC.

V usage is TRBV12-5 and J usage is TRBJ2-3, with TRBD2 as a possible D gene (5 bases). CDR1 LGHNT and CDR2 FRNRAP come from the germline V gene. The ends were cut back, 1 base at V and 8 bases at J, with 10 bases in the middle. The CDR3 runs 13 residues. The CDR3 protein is CASGLGTLRTQYF. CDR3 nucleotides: TGTGCTAGTGGTTTGGGGACTCTGCGTACGCAGTATTTT.

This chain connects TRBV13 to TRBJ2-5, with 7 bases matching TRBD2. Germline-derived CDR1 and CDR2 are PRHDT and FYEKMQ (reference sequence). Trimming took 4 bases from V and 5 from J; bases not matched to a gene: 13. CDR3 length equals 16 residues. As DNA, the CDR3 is TGTGCCAGCAGCTCGGGTTGGACTAGTAGGTTCGAGACCCAGTACTTC. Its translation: CASSSGWTSRFETQYF.

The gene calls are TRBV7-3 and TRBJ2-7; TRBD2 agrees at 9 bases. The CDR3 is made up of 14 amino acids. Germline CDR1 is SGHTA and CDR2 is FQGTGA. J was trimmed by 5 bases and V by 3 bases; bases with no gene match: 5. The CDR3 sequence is CASSFSSGAHEQYF. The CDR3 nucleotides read TGTGCCAGCAGCTTCTCTAGCGGGGCGCACGAGCAGTACTTC.